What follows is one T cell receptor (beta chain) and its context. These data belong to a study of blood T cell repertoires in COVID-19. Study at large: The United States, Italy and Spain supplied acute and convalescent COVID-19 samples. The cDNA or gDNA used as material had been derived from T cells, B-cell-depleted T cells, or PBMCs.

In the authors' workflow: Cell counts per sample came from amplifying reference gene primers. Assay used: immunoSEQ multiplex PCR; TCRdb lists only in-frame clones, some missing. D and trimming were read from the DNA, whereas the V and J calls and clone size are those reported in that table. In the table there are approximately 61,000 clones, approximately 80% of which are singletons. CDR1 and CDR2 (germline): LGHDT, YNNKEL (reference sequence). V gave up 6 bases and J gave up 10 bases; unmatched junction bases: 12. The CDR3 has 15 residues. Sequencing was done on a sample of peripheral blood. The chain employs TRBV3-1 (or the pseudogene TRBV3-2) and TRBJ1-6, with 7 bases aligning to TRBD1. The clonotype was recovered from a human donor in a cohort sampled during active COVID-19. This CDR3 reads CASRVQHRGGSPLHF. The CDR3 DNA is TGTGCCAGCAGGGTTCAACATCGAGGGGGCTCACCCCTCCACTTT.